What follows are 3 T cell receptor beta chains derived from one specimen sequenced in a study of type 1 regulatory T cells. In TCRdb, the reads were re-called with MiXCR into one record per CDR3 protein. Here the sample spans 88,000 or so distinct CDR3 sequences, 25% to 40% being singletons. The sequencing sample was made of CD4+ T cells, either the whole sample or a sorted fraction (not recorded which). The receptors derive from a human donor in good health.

CDR3 nucleotides: TGTGCCAGCAGCCCGTCGACAGGGCGGGACACTGAAGCTTTCTTT. It codes for CASSPSTGRDTEAFF. This chain links TRBV5-5 with TRBJ1-1, with 7 bases aligning to TRBD1. J was trimmed by 3 bases and V by 4 bases; bases with no gene match: 9. Germline V gene lookup returns CDR1 SGHKS and CDR2 YYEKEE (reference sequence). The CDR3 has 15 amino acids.

In DNA, the CDR3 is TGTGCCAGCAGTGAAGAAACCACAGATACGCAGTATTTT. Encoded protein: CASSEETTDTQYF. The V call is TRBV6-1, the J call TRBJ2-3; no firm D call. Trimming removed 1 base at V and 2 bases at J, with 4 bases between. Germline CDR1 reads MNHNS; CDR2 reads SASEGT. The CDR3 loop spans 13 amino acids.

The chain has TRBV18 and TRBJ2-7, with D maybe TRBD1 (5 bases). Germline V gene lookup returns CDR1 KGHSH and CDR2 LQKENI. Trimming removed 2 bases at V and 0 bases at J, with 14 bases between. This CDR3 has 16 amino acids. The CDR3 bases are TGTGCCAGCTCACCAGTGCCTGTCAGGGACTCCTACGAGCAGTACTTC. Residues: CASSPVPVRDSYEQYF.